Below are 18 T cell receptor beta chains sequenced from a single sample in a study of blood T cell repertoires in COVID-19. Clones were sequenced by immunoSEQ multiplex PCR, and TCRdb holds only the in-frame ones, with some missing. The table lists approximately 250,000 clones, about 87% of them singletons. Sequenced material: peripheral blood. The origin of the receptors is a woman aged 60 to 75 with COVID-19, enrolled during active disease.

The chain is built from TRBV5-1 and TRBJ2-2; D possibly corresponds to TRBD2 (6 bases). CDR1 and CDR2 from the germline V gene are SGHRS and YFSETQ. Deletions cut 4 bases from V and 4 bases from J, with 20 bases between. This CDR3 region has 17 residues. DNA of the CDR3: TGCGCCAGCAGCCCCATAGCTGGGGGGAGCATCACCGGGGAGCTGTTTTTT. Its protein product is CASSPIAGGSITGELFF.

This chain joins TRBV30 and TRBJ1-5, with D maybe TRBD1 (5 bases). The CDR3 runs 13 residues. In germline, CDR1 is GTSNPN, CDR2 SVGIG (reference sequence). Trimming cost V 7 bases and J 5 bases, with 15 bases left between them. The CDR3 sequence: CAFGAQGHQPQHF. The CDR3 region has the DNA TGTGCCTTTGGAGCCCAGGGCCATCAGCCCCAGCATTTT.

The chain combines TRBV19 with TRBJ1-1; 7 bases agree with TRBD1. Germline CDR1 is LNHDA and CDR2 is SQIVND (reference sequence). With 11 bases clipped from V and 0 bases from J, the junction kept 12 bases outside the gene matches. The CDR3 length is 15 residues. The CDR3 sequence: CASKTYTGVNTEAFF. CDR3 in DNA: TGTGCCTCGAAAACCTACACAGGGGTGAACACTGAAGCTTTCTTT.

This chain links TRBV7-3 with TRBJ2-5; 8 bases match TRBD1. Germline V gene data show CDR1 as SGHTA and CDR2 as FQGTGA. With 6 bases clipped from V and 5 bases from J, the junction kept 5 bases outside the gene matches. The CDR3 totals 13 residues. The chain's CDR3 is CASSKQGVETQYF. The CDR3 DNA reads TGTGCCAGCAGTAAACAGGGGGTCGAGACCCAGTACTTC. Supplemented by reference TRBV7-3 and TRBJ2-5, the full variable domain reads GAGVSQTPSNKVTEKGKYVELRCDPISGHTALYWYRQSLGQGPEFLIYFQGTGAADDSGLPNDRFFAVRPEGSVSTLKIQRTERGDSAVYLCASSKQGVETQYFGPGTRLLVL.

This clone came up once. The chain couples TRBV29-1 to TRBJ2-5; perhaps TRBD1 as D (7 bases). V was pared by 7 bases and J by 7 bases, with 16 bases between. In germline, CDR1 is SQVTM, CDR2 ANQGSEA. The CDR3 runs to 12 residues. The CDR3 DNA is TGCAGCGCCGGAGGGGGCCGGGGGACCCAGTACTTC. This gives the protein CSAGGGRGTQYF. Full variable domain (rest looked up from reference TRBV29-1 and TRBJ2-5): SAVISQKPSRDICQRGTSLTIQCQVDSQVTMMFWYRQQPGQSLTLIATANQGSEATYESGFVIDKFPISRPNLTFSTLTVSNMSPEDSSIYLCSAGGGRGTQYFGPGTRLLVL.

The chain joins TRBV20-1 to TRBJ2-5; possible D gene TRBD2, 6 bases. CDR1 and CDR2 (germline): DFQATT, SNEGSKA (reference sequence). The CDR3 loop spans 12 amino acids. The V end was cut by 3 bases, the J end by 7 bases, with 12 bases between. The DNA for the CDR3 is TGCAGTGCTAGTTCGGGGGACGGGACCCAGTACTTC. Translated, it gives CSASSGDGTQYF.

V is TRBV19 and J is TRBJ1-5; 7 bases fit TRBD1. V was clipped by 3 bases and J by 2 bases; unmatched bases: 10. CDR1 is LNHDA, CDR2 SQIVND, per germline (reference sequence). CDR3 length equals 17 residues. CDR3 nucleotide sequence: TGTGCCAGTAGTATCCCCGCGACAGGGATGGGCAATCAGCCCCAGCATTTT. Protein: CASSIPATGMGNQPQHF.

The rearrangement links TRBV18 to TRBJ1-3; D gene ambiguous. Trimming removed 0 bases at V and 0 bases at J, with 9 bases between. The CDR3 runs to 16 residues. The germline V gene encodes CDR1 KGHSH and CDR2 LQKENI. CDR3 sequence (DNA): TGTGCCAGCTCACCACCGGGCCTCTTCTCTGGAAACACCATATATTTT. This sequence encodes CASSPPGLFSGNTIYF.

This chain joins TRBV7-9 and TRBJ2-5; a possible D gene is TRBD2 (6 bases). CDR1 and CDR2 from the germline V gene are SEHNR and FQNEAQ (reference sequence). The V end was cut by 5 bases, the J end by 4 bases, with 20 bases between. The CDR3 is made up of 16 amino acids. The CDR3, as DNA: TGTGCCAGCAGCACCTCACCGCGGGGCGCGGGAGAGACCCAGTACTTC. Protein: CASSTSPRGAGETQYF.

The chain uses TRBV11-2 and TRBJ2-2; D might be TRBD1 (5 bases). The CDR3 runs 13 residues. Germline V gives CDR1 SGHAT, CDR2 FQNNGV. The V and J ends lost 6 bases and 4 bases respectively, with 9 bases between them. CDR3 in DNA: TGTGCCAGCAGACGGACACGCACCGGGGAGCTGTTTTTT. Protein sequence: CASRRTRTGELFF.

This clone was picked up one time. V and J are TRBV25-1 and TRBJ2-1; D gene ambiguous. The CDR3 length is 14 residues. CDR1 MGHDK and CDR2 SYGVNS come from the germline V gene. Trimming shortened V by 3 bases and J by 3 bases, and 9 bases separated the two germline ends. The CDR3 region is CASSDSVIYNEQFF. DNA of the CDR3: TGTGCCAGCAGTGATAGTGTAATCTACAATGAGCAGTTCTTC.

The V call is TRBV30, the J call TRBJ1-6, with 7 bases identical to TRBD1. Per germline, CDR1 GTSNPN and CDR2 SVGIG (reference sequence). The V segment lost 4 bases and the J segment 8 bases; nucleotides outside the gene matches: 5. This CDR3 has 13 residues. In DNA form, the CDR3 reads TGTGCCTGGAAGGACAGGAATTATTCACCCCTCCACTTT. It translates to CAWKDRNYSPLHF.

J is TRBJ2-7 and V is TRBV29-1, with D maybe TRBD2 (5 bases). Germline assignment: CDR1 SQVTM and CDR2 ANQGSEA. V was clipped by 5 bases and J by 4 bases, with 6 bases between them. The CDR3 is 10 residues long. The CDR3 bases are TGCAGCGTTCGGGATTACGAGCAGTACTTC. It specifies CSVRDYEQYF.

The rearrangement joins TRBV3-1 (or the pseudogene TRBV3-2) to TRBJ1-2, with 9 bases aligning to TRBD1. The germline CDR1 and CDR2 sequences are LGHDT and YNNKEL (reference sequence). J lost 4 bases, V lost 1 base, and 10 bases had no gene match. The CDR3 runs to 17 residues. CDR3: CASSQVWGQGKGYGYTF. The CDR3 coding sequence is TGTGCCAGCAGCCAAGTTTGGGGACAGGGAAAGGGCTATGGCTACACCTTC.

Concerning this clone: One junction end disagrees with the germline gene, perhaps due to a read error. This chain connects TRBV19 to TRBJ1-2; TRBD1 is a possible D gene (6 bases). Germline assignment: CDR1 LNHDA and CDR2 SQIVND (reference sequence). The CDR3 loop spans 14 amino acids. CDR3 region: CASSLQGPGYGYTF. The CDR3 coding sequence is TGTGCGAGTAGTCTCCAGGGGCCCGGCTATGGCTACACCTTC. Full variable domain (rest looked up from reference TRBV19 and TRBJ1-2): DGGITQSPKYLFRKEGQNVTLSCEQNLNHDAMYWYRQDPGQGLRLIYYSQIVNDFQKGDIAEGYSVSREKKESFPLTVTSAQKNPTAFYLCASSLQGPGYGYTFGSGTRLTVV.

In nucleotides, the CDR3 is TGTGCCAGCAGCTTAGCCAGCGGGAGGTACGGAGAGACCCAGTACTTC. Its translation: CASSLASGRYGETQYF. The genes are TRBV7-2 and TRBJ2-5; 9 bases are shared with TRBD2. CDR3 length: 16 amino acids. CDR1 and CDR2 from the germline V gene are SGHTA and FQGNSA. After removal of 0 bases from V and 4 bases from J, the junction contained 6 bases not matched to a gene.

The chain joins TRBV19 to TRBJ2-3; 7 bases align to TRBD1. The germline V gene encodes CDR1 LNHDA and CDR2 SQIVND (reference sequence). This CDR3 region has 14 residues. The trim removed 5 bases at V and 4 bases at J, leaving 6 bases unmatched. CDR3 DNA sequence: TGTGCCAGTAGTGGGACAGCCCTCCCAGATACGCAGTATTTT. Translation gives CASSGTALPDTQYF.

The chain combines TRBV25-1 with TRBJ2-7; possible D gene TRBD2, 5 bases. The ends were cut back, 5 bases at V and 1 base at J, with 18 bases in the middle. Germline CDR1 is MGHDK and CDR2 is SYGVNS. This CDR3 has 16 residues. CDR3 region: CASSPGRMTGSYEQYF. CDR3 DNA: TGTGCCAGCAGTCCGGGGAGAATGACTGGGTCCTACGAGCAGTACTTC.